Sequencing of this TCR beta chain was carried out in a study of vaccination and CD4 T cells after COVID-19. About the study: Median time from COVID diagnosis to post-COVID sampling was 101 days (35 to 161). Every culture used as a control got a CEFX pool, an HIV-1 Nef pool, or no peptide. Ranging from 14 to 241, the interval between dose two and post-vaccine sampling had a median of 72 days.

The V and J ends lost 1 base and 8 bases, in that order; junction bases with no gene match: 7. The CDR3 contains 15 residues. Germline V gene lookup returns CDR1 MNHNS and CDR2 SASEGT. The Oncomine TCR Beta short-read assay was applied to DNA of cultured CD4+ T cells. TCRdb re-called the PCR reads through MiXCR, storing one row per CDR3 protein. This table holds about 15,000 distinct CDR3 sequences, about 40% found once. Treatment specified: approximately nine-day PBMC culture with coronavirus spike peptide pools or control peptides (ViraFEST assay). Regarding this clonotype: Its cognate antigen is unknown.

This chain links TRBV6-1 with TRBJ1-2, with 10 nucleotides matching TRBD1. Sequenced: cultured CD4+ T cells from blood. The TCR was taken from a human donor with COVID-19. CDR3: CASSEGDRGVGGYTF. As DNA, the CDR3 is TGTGCCAGCAGTGAAGGGGACAGGGGAGTTGGGGGCTACACCTTC.